Shown below are 14 T cell receptor beta chains from a single sample sequenced in a study of T cell responses to AZD1222 COVID-19 vaccine. The protocol was immunoSEQ multiplex PCR, while the TCRdb copy is restricted to in-frame clones and leaves out a portion. The data show around 84,000 clones, about 92% seen once. The sequencing used peripheral blood, collected on day 0 of MenACWY control vaccination. The receptors come from an adult in good health.

The chain couples TRBV29-1 to TRBJ1-2; D not resolved. Germline CDR1 SQVTM, CDR2 ANQGSEA. The CDR3 sequence is 12 residues long. V lost 5 bases and J 6 bases, leaving 13 bases between the germline ends. CDR3 nucleotides: TGCAGCGTTCCAGCGAGGCTGGATGGCTACACCTTC. This translates into CSVPARLDGYTF.

The V call is TRBV2, the J call TRBJ2-3; D is undetermined. The V end lost 7 bases, the J end lost 0 bases, and 11 bases lay between the germline ends. This CDR3 is 14 amino acids long. Germline values: CDR1 SNHLY, CDR2 FYNNEI. The CDR3 sequence: CASMNLGSTDTQYF. CDR3 DNA sequence: TGTGCCAGCATGAATCTAGGAAGCACAGATACGCAGTATTTT.

The J gene is TRBJ2-1, the V gene TRBV29-1; D is uncertain. Per germline, CDR1 SQVTM and CDR2 ANQGSEA. This CDR3 spans 15 amino acids. V lost 7 bases, J lost 4 bases, and 20 bases lay in between. The CDR3 loop is CSAVDVEWKYNEQFF. CDR3 sequence (DNA): TGCAGCGCCGTCGACGTGGAATGGAAGTACAATGAGCAGTTCTTC.

In nucleotides, the CDR3 is TGTGCCAGCAGCGTAGGCGGTGCTGAGTACGAGCAGTACTTC. Translating it yields CASSVGGAEYEQYF. The V gene is TRBV9, the J gene TRBJ2-7; D not certain. Trimming took 0 bases from V and 4 from J, leaving 11 bases between them. This CDR3 is built from 14 residues. Germline assignment: CDR1 SGDLS and CDR2 YYNGEE.

The CDR3 coding sequence is TGTGCCAGCAGCCTATTCCGGGACACAACCACAGATACGCAGTATTTT. Translated, it gives CASSLFRDTTTDTQYF. The chain joins TRBV21-1 to TRBJ2-3; the D call in the table, TRBD1, was not verified against the DNA. TRBV21-1 is listed as a pseudogene. CDR3 length: 16 amino acids.

The J gene is TRBJ2-3, the V gene TRBV10-3, with 9 bases that match TRBD2. From germline, CDR1 is ENHRY and CDR2 SYGVKD. J gave up 2 bases and V 4 bases, and 4 bases lay outside the gene matches. This CDR3 is 15 amino acids long. Here the CDR3 reads CAISALAGSTDTQYF. In DNA, the CDR3 is TGTGCCATCAGTGCTCTAGCGGGGTCCACAGATACGCAGTATTTT.

This clone was found a few times. V gene TRBV5-6 combines with J gene TRBJ2-7, with 8 bases fitting TRBD2. V was clipped by 3 bases and J by 0 bases; unmatched bases: 5. Germline V gives CDR1 SGHDT, CDR2 YYEEEE. The CDR3 totals 15 residues. CDR3 residues: CASSYGTRSSYEQYF. CDR3 sequence (DNA): TGTGCCAGCAGCTACGGGACTAGAAGCTCCTACGAGCAGTACTTC. The complete variable domain, with remaining parts taken from reference TRBV5-6 and TRBJ2-7, reads DAGVTQSPTHLIKTRGQQVTLRCSPKSGHDTVSWYQQALGQGPQFIFQYYEEEERQRGNFPDRFSGHQFPNYSSELNVNALLLGDSALYLCASSYGTRSSYEQYFGPGTRLTVT.

The V gene is TRBV7-9, the J gene TRBJ1-2, with 7 bases fitting TRBD1. Looked up from germline, CDR1 is SEHNR and CDR2 is FQNEAQ (reference sequence). The CDR3 is 16 residues long. Germline trimming cut 4 bases from V and 3 bases from J; bases unmatched to any gene: 11. The CDR3 region has the DNA TGTGCCAGCAGCTACGAAAGACAGGGTCAGGACTATGGCTACACCTTC. Its translation is CASSYERQGQDYGYTF.

The genes are TRBV9 and TRBJ1-5; 11 bases match TRBD1. Germline V CDR1 and CDR2: SGDLS, YYNGEE. Trimming removed 5 bases from V and 5 bases from J; junction bases left unmatched: 6. This CDR3 contains 15 residues. The CDR3 DNA sequence: TGTGCCAGCAGTGGGACAGGGGGAGAGGATCAGCCCCAGCATTTT. Encoded protein: CASSGTGGEDQPQHF.

The rearrangement links TRBV13 to TRBJ1-1; D is ambiguous. The V end was cut by 10 bases, the J end by 4 bases, with 13 bases between. The CDR3 length is 12 residues. Germline V gene lookup returns CDR1 PRHDT and CDR2 FYEKMQ (reference sequence). CDR3 in DNA: TGTGCCACTCATTCGGGCGGCACTGAAGCTTTCTTT. It specifies CATHSGGTEAFF.

The CDR3 nucleotides are TGCGCCAGCAGCCAATCGACTGGAAACACCATATATTTT. It codes for CASSQSTGNTIYF. This chain links TRBV4-3 with TRBJ1-3; D is undetermined. Trimming cost V 2 bases and J 2 bases, with 4 bases left between them. This CDR3 comprises 13 residues. CDR1 is LGHNA and CDR2 is YSLEER in the germline V gene.

The chain employs TRBV7-9 and TRBJ2-5; D gene unclear. The CDR3 spans 10 residues. The ends were cut back, 1 base at V and 6 bases at J, with 0 bases in the middle. Germline V CDR1 and CDR2: SEHNR, FQNEAQ (reference sequence). This CDR3 reads CASSLETQYF. DNA for the CDR3: TGTGCCAGCAGCTTAGAGACCCAGTACTTC.

The chain carries TRBV15 and TRBJ1-4; 11 nucleotides align to TRBD1. The CDR3 is 16 residues long. With V trimmed by 4 bases and J by 3 bases, 4 bases remained unmatched. Germline lookup yields CDR1 LNHNV and CDR2 YYDKDF (reference sequence). The CDR3 reads CATSTGQGAPNEKLFF. The CDR3 DNA sequence: TGTGCCACCAGCACCGGACAGGGGGCACCTAATGAAAAACTGTTTTTT. The whole variable domain, remainder taken from reference TRBV15 and TRBJ1-4, is DAMVIQNPRYQVTQFGKPVTLSCSQTLNHNVMYWYQQKSSQAPKLLFHYYDKDFNNEADTPDNFQSRRPNTSFCFLDIRSPGLGDTAMYLCATSTGQGAPNEKLFFGSGTQLSVL.

This CDR3 reads CASSIRAGGMQEQFF. The CDR3, as DNA: TGTGCCAGTAGTATCCGGGCGGGAGGGATGCAAGAGCAGTTCTTC. This rearrangement joins TRBV19 to TRBJ2-1, with 9 nucleotides matching TRBD2. This CDR3 is 15 amino acids long. The V gene's germline CDR1 is LNHDA and CDR2 SQIVND (reference sequence). Losses at the gene ends were 3 bases for V and 10 bases for J; bases not matched to a gene: 10.